One sample yielded the 26 T cell receptor beta chains listed below, sequenced in a study of T cell repertoires in cytomegalovirus infection. In TCRdb, the reads were re-called with MiXCR into one record per CDR3 protein. The sample lists around 270,000 distinct CDR3 sequences; 9.1% were seen once. The sequencing input was PBMCs. Receptor source: a human donor in good health (CMV status not recorded). Some clones in this sample may be carry-over from other donors' samples.

This clonotype was picked up many times. The rearrangement links TRBV5-1 to TRBJ1-1, with D possibly TRBD1 on 5 matching bases. The germline V gene encodes CDR1 SGHRS and CDR2 YFSETQ. The CDR3 is 13 residues long. V was shortened by 3 bases and J by 5 bases, with 11 bases between the two germline ends. The CDR3 here is CASSSSRGTEAFF. As DNA, the CDR3 is TGCGCCAGCAGCTCCTCTAGGGGAACTGAAGCTTTCTTT.

This clonotype was seen more than once but under ten times. J is TRBJ1-3 and V is TRBV19; a weak D match, TRBD1 (6 bases). This CDR3 spans 15 amino acids. Germline CDR1 reads LNHDA; CDR2 reads SQIVND (reference sequence). Trimming cost V 3 bases and J 0 bases, with 9 bases left between them. The CDR3 DNA reads as TGTGCCAGTAGTATTCGACAGGCCTCTGGAAACACCATATATTTT. The encoded protein is CASSIRQASGNTIYF. Variable domain in full (rest from reference TRBV19 and TRBJ1-3): DGGITQSPKYLFRKEGQNVTLSCEQNLNHDAMYWYRQDPGQGLRLIYYSQIVNDFQKGDIAEGYSVSREKKESFPLTVTSAQKNPTAFYLCASSIRQASGNTIYFGEGSWLTVV.

This clonotype was detected many times. V gene TRBV7-2 combines with J gene TRBJ2-5; 11 bases fit TRBD2. CDR3 size: 15 residues. The J segment lost 4 bases and the V segment lost 3 bases, leaving 4 bases of the junction unmatched. From germline, CDR1 is SGHTA and CDR2 FQGNSA. CDR3 coding DNA: TGTGCCAGCAGCTTGACTAGCGGGAACCCAGAGACCCAGTACTTC. Protein sequence: CASSLTSGNPETQYF. The variable domain in full, completed from reference TRBV7-2 and TRBJ2-5, reads GAGVSQSPSNKVTEKGKDVELRCDPISGHTALYWYRQSLGQGLEFLIYFQGNSAPDKSGLPSDRFSAERTGGSVSTLTIQRTQQEDSAVYLCASSLTSGNPETQYFGPGTRLLVL.

Only a few counts were recorded for this clonotype. This chain joins TRBV7-8 and TRBJ1-6; the D gene is possibly TRBD1 (5 bases). The germline V gene encodes CDR1 SGHVS and CDR2 FQNEAQ. The CDR3 runs to 13 residues. Trimming stripped 3 bases from V and 8 bases from J, with 8 bases between. The CDR3 DNA follows: TGTGCCAGCAGCTTGCCAGGGTATTCACCCCTCCACTTT. Amino acids: CASSLPGYSPLHF.

This chain uses TRBV10-3 with TRBJ2-1, with 7 bases lining up with TRBD1. There are 16 residues in the CDR3. The germline CDR1 and CDR2 sequences are ENHRY and SYGVKD. With V trimmed by 6 bases and J by 2 bases, 10 bases remained unmatched. Here the CDR3 reads CAIRRQGTYTYNEQFF. For the CDR3, the DNA is TGTGCCATCAGAAGACAGGGCACCTACACCTACAATGAGCAGTTCTTC.

In this sample, this clonotype turned up many times. This chain uses TRBV7-2 with TRBJ2-7; 9 nucleotides match TRBD1. CDR3 length: 15 amino acids. Per germline, CDR1 SGHTA and CDR2 FQGNSA. With 5 bases clipped from V and 0 bases from J, the junction kept 5 bases outside the gene matches. The CDR3 here is CASSARQGGSYEQYF. DNA of the CDR3: TGTGCCAGCAGCGCAAGACAGGGGGGCTCCTACGAGCAGTACTTC.

This clonotype was seen a handful of times. The genes are TRBV18 and TRBJ1-1; 8 bases align to TRBD1. The CDR3 covers 16 residues. The V and J ends lost 1 base and 2 bases, in that order; junction bases with no gene match: 6. The V gene's germline CDR1 is KGHSH and CDR2 LQKENI. CDR3 in DNA: TGTGCCAGCTCACCACTCACAGGGGGACCTAACACTGAAGCTTTCTTT. As protein: CASSPLTGGPNTEAFF.

This clonotype has at least ten counts. This sequence joins TRBV29-1 and TRBJ2-4, with D maybe TRBD2 (6 bases). Trimming cost V 4 bases and J 0 bases, with 16 bases left between them. CDR3 length: 16 residues. Germline V gene data show CDR1 as SQVTM and CDR2 as ANQGSEA. Written as DNA, the CDR3 is TGCAGCGTTGTGGCCCCGGGACTCCGAGCCAAAAACATTCAGTACTTC. This sequence encodes CSVVAPGLRAKNIQYF.

The chain joins TRBV28 to TRBJ1-1; D is perhaps TRBD1 (6 bases). Trimming left V 7 bases short and J 5 bases short, with 20 bases between. Germline-derived CDR1 and CDR2 are MDHEN and SYDVKM. The CDR3 totals 15 residues. DNA of the CDR3: TGTGCCAGCATGGAGGGGGGGGCAAGGTTAACTGAAGCTTTCTTT. Protein: CASMEGGARLTEAFF.

The chain carries TRBV28 and TRBJ2-4; D ambiguous. Looked up from germline, CDR1 is MDHEN and CDR2 is SYDVKM. This CDR3 has 16 residues. V lost 6 bases and J lost 3, with 18 bases in between. The CDR3 coding sequence is TGTGCCAGCAGCCCCCCGGGTCCGTTGATCAAAAACATTCAGTACTTC. Its protein product is CASSPPGPLIKNIQYF.

This clonotype showed up many times. This sequence joins TRBV7-2 and TRBJ1-1; D gene unclear. From germline, CDR1 is SGHTA and CDR2 FQGNSA. Trimming cost V 6 bases and J 1 base, with 9 bases left between them. CDR3 length equals 13 residues. The CDR3, as DNA: TGTGCCAGCAGTCCACGGTGGAACACTGAAGCTTTCTTT. Translation gives CASSPRWNTEAFF.

In its sample, this clonotype was seen many times. The chain employs TRBV7-9 and TRBJ1-4; TRBD1 matches 9 bases. The CDR3 consists of 14 residues. Germline V gives CDR1 SEHNR, CDR2 FQNEAQ (reference sequence). The trim removed 5 bases at V and 5 bases at J, leaving 3 bases unmatched. DNA for the CDR3: TGTGCCAGCAGCCGGACAGGGGTGAATGAAAAACTGTTTTTT. It is translated as CASSRTGVNEKLFF.

The chain combines TRBV5-4 with TRBJ2-1; D might be TRBD1 (6 bases). The V end was cut by 3 bases, the J end by 0 bases, with 16 bases between. The CDR3 is made up of 17 amino acids. The germline gives CDR1 SGHNT, CDR2 YYREEE (reference sequence). The CDR3 nucleotides are TGTGCCAGCAGCTATGAGCTTCAGGGGAGCTCCTACAATGAGCAGTTCTTC. This translates into CASSYELQGSSYNEQFF.

The chain has TRBV12-3 or TRBV12-4 and TRBJ1-2, with D possibly matching TRBD1 (5 bases). This CDR3 is built from 13 residues. Trimming shortened V by 8 bases and J by 1 base, and 11 bases separated the two germline ends. CDR3 sequence (DNA): TGTGCCAGCCACCCGGGACTTAACTATGGCTACACCTTC. Amino acid sequence: CASHPGLNYGYTF.

This clonotype has just a few counts. The chain couples TRBV12-3 or TRBV12-4 to TRBJ1-1; D unresolved. CDR3 size: 14 residues. V dropped 3 bases and J dropped 5 bases, with 13 bases sitting between them. The CDR3 sequence: CASSFFSDGTEAFF. The CDR3 bases are TGTGCCAGCAGTTTCTTTTCGGATGGGACTGAAGCTTTCTTT.

The sample holds many counts of this clonotype. The chain's CDR3 is CASSLVGQKSMNTEAFF. CDR3 coding DNA: TGTGCCAGCAGCTTAGTCGGACAGAAGAGCATGAACACTGAAGCTTTCTTT. The chain has TRBV7-2 and TRBJ1-1; maybe TRBD1 (6 bases). Between the trimmed V and J ends, which lost 1 base and 0 bases, there was a span of 15 bases. Per germline, CDR1 SGHTA and CDR2 FQGNSA. This CDR3 has 17 amino acids.

There are many counts of this clonotype. The V call is TRBV11-2, the J call TRBJ1-5; D remains ambiguous. CDR1 and CDR2 from the germline V gene are SGHAT and FQNNGV. V lost 5 bases to trimming and J lost 10 bases, with 18 bases between them. The CDR3 covers 14 residues. This chain's CDR3 is CASSPGRNNRPQHF. CDR3 in DNA: TGTGCCAGCAGCCCCGGACGGAATAATCGACCCCAGCATTTT.

This clonotype was detected many times. The chain uses TRBV12-3 or TRBV12-4 and TRBJ2-7; D ambiguous. CDR3 length: 13 amino acids. V was cut by 6 bases and J by 6 bases, with 15 bases left in between. CDR3 residues: CASSQVPSREQYF. The CDR3 bases are TGTGCCAGCAGCCAGGTGCCTTCCCGCGAGCAGTACTTC.

This chain links TRBV6-6 with TRBJ1-5; D possibly corresponds to TRBD1 (5 bases). Germline loops: CDR1 MNHNY, CDR2 SVGAGI (reference sequence). The CDR3 length is 11 residues. The ends were cut back, 5 bases at V and 11 bases at J, with 10 bases in the middle. CDR3 sequence: CASSGRGSQHF. The CDR3 DNA reads TGTGCCAGCAGTGGAAGGGGTTCCCAGCATTTT.

This chain uses TRBV6-2 or TRBV6-3 with TRBJ2-1; 13 bases map to TRBD2. Germline trimming cut 7 bases from V and 3 bases from J; bases unmatched to any gene: 3. There are 15 residues in the CDR3. From germline, CDR1 is MNHEY and CDR2 SVGEGT. The CDR3 loop reads CASTGLAGDYNEQFF. The CDR3 region has the DNA TGTGCCAGCACCGGACTAGCGGGAGACTACAATGAGCAGTTCTTC.

This clonotype was observed many times. V gene TRBV6-1 combines with J gene TRBJ1-5, with D unclear. V was clipped by 10 bases and J by 6 bases, with 10 bases between them. The CDR3 runs to 11 residues. The germline gives CDR1 MNHNS, CDR2 SASEGT. The CDR3 protein is CATGRGQPQHF. In DNA form, the CDR3 reads TGTGCCACCGGGCGGGGTCAGCCCCAGCATTTT.

The chain couples TRBV28 to TRBJ1-5; 7 bases are shared with TRBD1. V shed 2 bases, J shed 2 bases, and the junction held 6 bases outside the gene matches. The CDR3 is 16 residues long. The germline V gene encodes CDR1 MDHEN and CDR2 SYDVKM. CDR3 region: CASSLMQGGGNQPQHF. The CDR3 nucleotides are TGTGCCAGCAGTTTAATGCAGGGGGGGGGCAATCAGCCCCAGCATTTT.

The chain combines TRBV10-3 with TRBJ2-7, with a possible D match to TRBD1 (6 bases). Germline CDR1 reads ENHRY; CDR2 reads SYGVKD. The CDR3 loop spans 14 amino acids. The ends were cut back, 6 bases at V and 0 bases at J, with 12 bases in the middle. CDR3 sequence: CAISDPTGSYEQYF. The DNA of the CDR3 is TGTGCCATCAGCGACCCGACAGGCTCCTACGAGCAGTACTTC.

This clonotype was observed a handful of times. The rearrangement joins TRBV6-5 to TRBJ2-7; weak D call: TRBD1 (7 bases). The CDR3 runs to 13 residues. Trimming took off 6 bases at V and 6 bases at J, with 15 bases between the two ends. The germline V gene encodes CDR1 MNHEY and CDR2 SVGAGI. The CDR3 nucleotides are TGTGCCAGCAGAAACCAGGGGGGAGGCGAGCAGTACTTC. This sequence encodes CASRNQGGGEQYF.

The genes are TRBV29-1 and TRBJ1-2; D is possibly TRBD1 (5 bases). Trimming stripped 5 bases from V and 6 bases from J, with 13 bases between. The germline V gene encodes CDR1 SQVTM and CDR2 ANQGSEA. The CDR3 sequence is 12 residues long. The CDR3 spells CSVWGSGHGYTF. The DNA for the CDR3 is TGCAGCGTTTGGGGCAGTGGCCATGGCTACACCTTC.

This clonotype was counted many times. V and J are TRBV7-6 and TRBJ1-4; TRBD1 might be the D (6 bases). Germline CDR1 and CDR2: SGHVS and FNYEAQ. With 6 bases removed from V and 3 bases from J, the gap between germline ends came to 14 bases. This CDR3 contains 15 residues. CDR3 coding DNA: TGTGCCAGCAGTTTGACTTCAGGGGCTAATGAAAAACTGTTTTTT. Its translation: CASSLTSGANEKLFF.